The 2 T cell receptor beta chains presented below share a single source sample, sequenced in a study of coeliac disease. Only in-frame clones appear in the TCRdb table, and some are missing; sequencing was by immunoSEQ multiplex PCR. The sample holds about 1,300 clones, 50% to 70% seen once. Sequencing used intraepithelial lymphocytes from the gut. The receptors originated from a man in his 70s without celiac disease.

The V and J genes are TRBV2 and TRBJ1-4, with 7 bases lining up with TRBD1. The CDR3 has 15 amino acids. Per the germline V gene, CDR1 is SNHLY and CDR2 is FYNNEI. J was trimmed by 7 bases and V by 4 bases; bases with no gene match: 9. The CDR3 region has the DNA TGTGCCAGCAGTGCCGCGGGCAGGGACAGTGAAAAACTGTTTTTT. It encodes CASSAAGRDSEKLFF.

The V gene is TRBV14, the J gene TRBJ1-1; possible D gene TRBD1, 5 bases. Germline CDR1 and CDR2: SGHDN and FVKESK. V was shortened by 4 bases and J by 0 bases, with 6 bases between the two germline ends. CDR3 size: 13 residues. CDR3 region: CASSPGLNTEAFF. In DNA, the CDR3 is TGTGCCAGCAGCCCAGGGTTGAACACTGAAGCTTTCTTT.